The clone carrying this T cell receptor (beta chain) was recorded many times. The germline gives CDR1 LNHDA, CDR2 SQIVND (reference sequence). The junction had 5 bases not matched to a gene; V was cut back by 7 bases and J by 3 bases. The CDR3 extends over 15 amino acids. Sample time point: sample taken at primary tumor resection. Using its own MiXCR run on the 5' RACE reads, TCRdb lists one record per CDR3 protein. The data contain around 40,000 distinct CDR3 sequences, roughly 5.2% of them singletons. These data originate in a study of spatial heterogeneity in lung cancer. Sequencing used PBMCs, obtained at surgery. The sequence came from a female donor with early-stage non-small cell lung cancer. The chain is built from TRBV19 and TRBJ2-1; 11 nucleotides align to TRBD2. The CDR3 loop reads CASTLGTSGYNEQFF. CDR3 DNA sequence: TGTGCCAGTACCCTAGGGACTAGCGGCTACAATGAGCAGTTCTTC.